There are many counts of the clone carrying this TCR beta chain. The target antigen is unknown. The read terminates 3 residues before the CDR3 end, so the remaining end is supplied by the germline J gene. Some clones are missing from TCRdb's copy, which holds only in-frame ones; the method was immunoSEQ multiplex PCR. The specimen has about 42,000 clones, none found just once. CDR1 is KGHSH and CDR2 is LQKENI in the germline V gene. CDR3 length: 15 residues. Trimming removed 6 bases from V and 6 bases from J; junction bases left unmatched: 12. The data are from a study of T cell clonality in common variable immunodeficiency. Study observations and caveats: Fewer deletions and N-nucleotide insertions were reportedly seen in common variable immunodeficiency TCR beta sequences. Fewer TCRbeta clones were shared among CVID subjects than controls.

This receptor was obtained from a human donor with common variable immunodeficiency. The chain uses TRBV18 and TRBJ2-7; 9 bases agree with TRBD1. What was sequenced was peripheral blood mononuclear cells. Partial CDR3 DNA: TGTGCCAGCTCGGAAGGGACAGGGAAGGGAAGCGAG. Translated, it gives CASSEGTGKGSE. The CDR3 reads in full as CASSEGTGKGSEQYF.